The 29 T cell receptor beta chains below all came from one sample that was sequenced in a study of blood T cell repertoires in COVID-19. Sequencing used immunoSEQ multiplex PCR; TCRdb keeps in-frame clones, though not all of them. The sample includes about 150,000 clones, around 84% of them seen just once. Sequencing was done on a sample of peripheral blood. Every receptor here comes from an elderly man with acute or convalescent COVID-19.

The CDR3 is CASSSGQDPGGYTF. The CDR3 nucleotides read TGTGCCAGCAGTTCGGGACAGGACCCGGGGGGCTACACCTTC. This sequence joins TRBV28 and TRBJ1-2; TRBD1 agrees at 8 bases. Germline lookup yields CDR1 MDHEN and CDR2 SYDVKM. This CDR3 comprises 14 residues. The trim removed 4 bases at V and 8 bases at J, leaving 9 bases unmatched.

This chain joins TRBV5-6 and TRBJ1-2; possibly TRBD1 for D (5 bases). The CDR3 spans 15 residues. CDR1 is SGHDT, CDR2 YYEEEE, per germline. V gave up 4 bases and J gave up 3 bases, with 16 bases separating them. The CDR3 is CASSAQGPLYYGYTF. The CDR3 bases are TGTGCCAGCAGCGCCCAGGGCCCCCTTTACTATGGCTACACCTTC.

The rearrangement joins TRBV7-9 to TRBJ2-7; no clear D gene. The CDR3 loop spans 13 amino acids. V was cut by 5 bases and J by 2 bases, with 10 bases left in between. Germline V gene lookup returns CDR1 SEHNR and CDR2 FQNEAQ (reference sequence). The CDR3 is CASSPTPAYEQYF. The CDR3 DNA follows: TGTGCCAGCAGCCCGACACCCGCCTACGAGCAGTACTTC.

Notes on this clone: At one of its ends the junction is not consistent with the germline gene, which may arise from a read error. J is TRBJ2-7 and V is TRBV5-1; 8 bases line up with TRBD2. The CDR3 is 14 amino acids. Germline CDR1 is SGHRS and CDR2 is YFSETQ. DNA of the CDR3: TGCGCCAGCAGCTTGGGGACTAGCTCCAACGAGCAGTACTTC. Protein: CASSLGTSSNEQYF.

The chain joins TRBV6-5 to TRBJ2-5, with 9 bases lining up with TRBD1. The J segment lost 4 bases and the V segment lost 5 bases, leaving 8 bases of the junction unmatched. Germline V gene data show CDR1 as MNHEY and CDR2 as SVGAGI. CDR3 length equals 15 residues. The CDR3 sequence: CASSMGQGPPETQYF. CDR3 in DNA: TGTGCCAGCAGTATGGGACAGGGCCCCCCAGAGACCCAGTACTTC.

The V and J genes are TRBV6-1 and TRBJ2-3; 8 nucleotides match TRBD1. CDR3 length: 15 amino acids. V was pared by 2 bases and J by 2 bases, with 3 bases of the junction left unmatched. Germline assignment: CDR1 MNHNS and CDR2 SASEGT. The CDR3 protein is CASSEWQGATDTQYF. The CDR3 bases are TGTGCCAGCAGTGAATGGCAGGGGGCCACAGATACGCAGTATTTT.

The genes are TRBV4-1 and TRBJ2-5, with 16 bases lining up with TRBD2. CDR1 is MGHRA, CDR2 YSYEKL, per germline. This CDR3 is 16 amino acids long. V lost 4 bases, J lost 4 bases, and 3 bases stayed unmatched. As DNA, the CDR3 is TGCGCCAGCAGCCGAGGGACTAGCGGGGGGGCAGAGACCCAGTACTTC. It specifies CASSRGTSGGAETQYF.

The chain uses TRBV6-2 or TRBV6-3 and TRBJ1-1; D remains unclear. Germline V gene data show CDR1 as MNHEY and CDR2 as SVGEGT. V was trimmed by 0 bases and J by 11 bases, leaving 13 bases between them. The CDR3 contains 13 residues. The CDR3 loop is CASSYSGGGMAFF. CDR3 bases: TGTGCCAGCAGTTACTCGGGAGGCGGCATGGCTTTCTTT.

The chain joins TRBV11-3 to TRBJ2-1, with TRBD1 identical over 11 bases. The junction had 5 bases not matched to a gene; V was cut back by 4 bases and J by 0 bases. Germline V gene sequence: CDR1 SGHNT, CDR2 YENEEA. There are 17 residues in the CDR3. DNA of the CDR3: TGTGCCAGCAGCTACGGGACAGGGGGTGGCTCCTACAATGAGCAGTTCTTC. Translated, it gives CASSYGTGGGSYNEQFF.

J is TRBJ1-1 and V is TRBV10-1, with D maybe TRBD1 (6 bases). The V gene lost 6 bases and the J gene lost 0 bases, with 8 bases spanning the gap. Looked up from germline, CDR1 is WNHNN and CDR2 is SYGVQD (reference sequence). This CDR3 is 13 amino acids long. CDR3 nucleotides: TGCGCCAGCAGGGACAGCATGAACACTGAAGCTTTCTTT. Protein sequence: CASRDSMNTEAFF.

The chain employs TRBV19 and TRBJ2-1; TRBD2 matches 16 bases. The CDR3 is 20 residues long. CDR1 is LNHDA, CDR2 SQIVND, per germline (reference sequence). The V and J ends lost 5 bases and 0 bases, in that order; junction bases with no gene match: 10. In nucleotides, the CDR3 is TGTGCCAGTAGTGACAAACCCGGGACTAGCGGGGGGGCCTCCTACAATGAGCAGTTCTTC. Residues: CASSDKPGTSGGASYNEQFF.

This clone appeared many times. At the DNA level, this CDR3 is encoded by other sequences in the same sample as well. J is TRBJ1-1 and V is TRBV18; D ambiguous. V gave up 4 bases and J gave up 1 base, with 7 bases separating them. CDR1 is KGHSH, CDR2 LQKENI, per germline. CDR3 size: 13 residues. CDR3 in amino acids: CASSLGENTEAFF. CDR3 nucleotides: TGTGCCAGCTCACTCGGGGAGAACACTGAAGCTTTCTTT.

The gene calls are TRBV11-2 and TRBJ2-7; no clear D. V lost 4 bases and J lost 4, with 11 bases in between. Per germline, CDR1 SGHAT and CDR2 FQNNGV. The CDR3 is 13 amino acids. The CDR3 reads CASSYGTAYEQYF. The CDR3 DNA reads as TGTGCCAGCAGCTATGGCACAGCTTACGAGCAGTACTTC.

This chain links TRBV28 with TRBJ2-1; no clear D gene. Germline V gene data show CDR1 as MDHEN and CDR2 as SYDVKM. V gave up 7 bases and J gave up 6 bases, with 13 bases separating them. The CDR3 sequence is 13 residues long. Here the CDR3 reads CASTYALANEQFF. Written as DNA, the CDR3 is TGTGCCAGCACCTACGCCCTCGCCAATGAGCAGTTCTTC.

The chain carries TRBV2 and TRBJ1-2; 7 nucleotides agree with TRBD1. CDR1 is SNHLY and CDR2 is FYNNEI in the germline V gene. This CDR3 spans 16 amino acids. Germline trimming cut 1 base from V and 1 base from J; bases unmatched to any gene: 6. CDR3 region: CASSEGSTGVNYGYTF. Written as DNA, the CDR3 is TGTGCCAGCAGTGAAGGCAGTACAGGGGTTAACTATGGCTACACCTTC.

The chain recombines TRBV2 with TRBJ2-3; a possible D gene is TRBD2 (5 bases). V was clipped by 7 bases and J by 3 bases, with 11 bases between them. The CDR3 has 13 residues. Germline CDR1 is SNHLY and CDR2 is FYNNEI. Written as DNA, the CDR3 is TGTGCCAGCACCAGGACTGAGACAGATACGCAGTATTTT. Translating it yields CASTRTETDTQYF.

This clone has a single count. The CDR3 DNA is TGTGCCAGCAGTGAGACGGGAAGCACAGATACGCAGTATTTT. Residues: CASSETGSTDTQYF. This sequence joins TRBV6-1 and TRBJ2-3, with D perhaps matching TRBD2 (5 bases). This CDR3 region has 14 residues. V was pared by 3 bases and J by 0 bases, with 7 bases between. CDR1 and CDR2 from the germline V gene are MNHNS and SASEGT.

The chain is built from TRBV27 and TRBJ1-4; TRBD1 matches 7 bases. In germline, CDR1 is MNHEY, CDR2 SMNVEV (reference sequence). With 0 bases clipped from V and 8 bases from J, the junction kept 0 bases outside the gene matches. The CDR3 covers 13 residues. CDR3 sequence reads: CASSLSQGEKLFF. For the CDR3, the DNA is TGTGCCAGCAGTTTATCACAGGGGGAAAAACTGTTTTTT.

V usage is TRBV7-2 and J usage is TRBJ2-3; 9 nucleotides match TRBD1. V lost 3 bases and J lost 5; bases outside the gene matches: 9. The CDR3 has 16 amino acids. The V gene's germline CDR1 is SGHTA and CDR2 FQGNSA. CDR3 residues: CASSFGNTGGRDTQYF. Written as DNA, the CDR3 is TGTGCCAGCAGCTTTGGCAATACAGGGGGCAGAGATACGCAGTATTTT.

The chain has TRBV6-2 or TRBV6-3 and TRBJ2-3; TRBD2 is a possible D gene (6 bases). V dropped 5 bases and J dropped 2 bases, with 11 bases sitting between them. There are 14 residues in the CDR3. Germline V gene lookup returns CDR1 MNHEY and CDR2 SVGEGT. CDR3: CASSRSGFTDTQYF. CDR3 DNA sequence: TGTGCCAGCAGTCGTAGCGGATTCACAGATACGCAGTATTTT.

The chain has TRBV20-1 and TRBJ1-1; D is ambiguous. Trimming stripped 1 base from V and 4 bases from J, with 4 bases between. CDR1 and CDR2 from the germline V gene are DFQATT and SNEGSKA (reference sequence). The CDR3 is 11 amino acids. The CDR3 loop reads CSARGGTEAFF. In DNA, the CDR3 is TGCAGTGCTAGAGGCGGCACTGAAGCTTTCTTT.

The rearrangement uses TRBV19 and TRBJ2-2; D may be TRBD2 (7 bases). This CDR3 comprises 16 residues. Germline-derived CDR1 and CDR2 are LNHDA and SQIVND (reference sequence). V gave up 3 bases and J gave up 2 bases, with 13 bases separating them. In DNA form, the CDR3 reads TGTGCCAGTAGTATGGGGCGGGGGCTCAACACCGGGGAGCTGTTTTTT. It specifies CASSMGRGLNTGELFF.

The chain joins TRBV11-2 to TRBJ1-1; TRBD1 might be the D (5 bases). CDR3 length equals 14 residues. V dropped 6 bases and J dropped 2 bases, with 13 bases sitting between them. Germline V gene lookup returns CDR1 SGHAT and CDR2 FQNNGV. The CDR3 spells CASRLVTENTEAFF. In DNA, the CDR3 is TGTGCCAGCAGGCTCGTGACAGAAAACACTGAAGCTTTCTTT.

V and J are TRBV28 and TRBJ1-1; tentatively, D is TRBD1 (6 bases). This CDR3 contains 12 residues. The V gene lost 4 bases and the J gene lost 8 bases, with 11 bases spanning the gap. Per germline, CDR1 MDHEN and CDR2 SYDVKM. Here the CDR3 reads CASSSPGQEAFF. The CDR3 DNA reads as TGTGCCAGCAGTTCCCCGGGACAAGAAGCTTTCTTT.

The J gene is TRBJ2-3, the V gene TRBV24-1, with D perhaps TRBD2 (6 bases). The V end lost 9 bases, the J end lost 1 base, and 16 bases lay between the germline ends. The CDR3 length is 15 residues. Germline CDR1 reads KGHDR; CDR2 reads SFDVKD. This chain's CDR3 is CATAGWEAGTDTQYF. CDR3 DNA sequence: TGTGCCACCGCAGGTTGGGAGGCTGGCACAGATACGCAGTATTTT.

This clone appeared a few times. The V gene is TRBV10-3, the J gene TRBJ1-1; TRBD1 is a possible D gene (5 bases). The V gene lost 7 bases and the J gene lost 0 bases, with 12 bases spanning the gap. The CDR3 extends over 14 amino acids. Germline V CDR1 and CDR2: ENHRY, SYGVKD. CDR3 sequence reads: CAITKGQLNTEAFF. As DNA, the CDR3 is TGTGCCATCACCAAAGGACAATTGAACACTGAAGCTTTCTTT.

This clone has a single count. The CDR3 sequence: CASSLLGAAKNIQYF. The CDR3 DNA follows: TGTGCCAGCAGTTTATTAGGGGCAGCCAAAAACATTCAGTACTTC. This chain links TRBV27 with TRBJ2-4, with TRBD1 as a possible D gene (5 bases). Germline lookup yields CDR1 MNHEY and CDR2 SMNVEV (reference sequence). V was trimmed by 1 base and J by 0 bases, leaving 7 bases between them. This CDR3 spans 15 amino acids.

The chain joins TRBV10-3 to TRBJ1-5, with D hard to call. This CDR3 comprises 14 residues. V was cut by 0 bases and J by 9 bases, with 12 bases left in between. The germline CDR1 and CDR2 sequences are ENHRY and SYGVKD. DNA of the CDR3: TGTGCCATCAGTGAGTCAGAGGATCCACTGCCCCAGCATTTT. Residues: CAISESEDPLPQHF.

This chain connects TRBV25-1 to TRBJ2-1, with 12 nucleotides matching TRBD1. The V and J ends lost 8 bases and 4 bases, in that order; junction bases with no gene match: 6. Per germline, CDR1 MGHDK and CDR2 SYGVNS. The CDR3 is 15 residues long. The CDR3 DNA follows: TGTGCCAGCGGGACAGGGGGCGCTGGGTACAATGAGCAGTTCTTC. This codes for CASGTGGAGYNEQFF.